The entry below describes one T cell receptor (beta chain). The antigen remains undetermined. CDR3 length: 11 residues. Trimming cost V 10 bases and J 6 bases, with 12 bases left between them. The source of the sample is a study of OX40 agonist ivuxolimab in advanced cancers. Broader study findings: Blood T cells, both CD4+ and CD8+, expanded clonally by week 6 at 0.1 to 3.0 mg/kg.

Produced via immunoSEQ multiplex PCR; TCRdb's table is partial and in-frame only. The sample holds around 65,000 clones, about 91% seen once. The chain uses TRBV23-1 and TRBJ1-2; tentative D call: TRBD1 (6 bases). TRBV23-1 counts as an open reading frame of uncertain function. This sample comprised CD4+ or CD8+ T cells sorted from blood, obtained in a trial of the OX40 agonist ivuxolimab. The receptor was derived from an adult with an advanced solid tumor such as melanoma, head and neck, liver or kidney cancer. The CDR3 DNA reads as TGCGCCATCTCCAGGGGAAATGGCTACACCTTC. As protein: CAISRGNGYTF.